A single sample gave rise to the 32 T cell receptor beta chains below, sequenced in a study of cytomegalovirus exposure and HLA in healthy donors. The PCR contained 60 Vbeta and 13 Jbeta primers. Profiled with immunoSEQ multiplex PCR; TCRdb holds only in-frame clones, not every one. The sample lists 99,000 or so clones; roughly 76% were seen once. The sequenced material came from PBMCs. These receptors all stem from a man between 25 and 39 years old in good health and CMV-seropositive.

J is TRBJ1-1 and V is TRBV14; D gene ambiguous. Germline V gives CDR1 SGHDN, CDR2 FVKESK. The CDR3 has 16 amino acids. V lost 1 base and J 0 bases, leaving 12 bases between the germline ends. CDR3: CASSQGWRAMNTEAFF. The CDR3 DNA reads TGTGCCAGCAGCCAAGGATGGAGGGCGATGAACACTGAAGCTTTCTTT.

This chain uses TRBV27 with TRBJ1-1; the D gene is possibly TRBD1 (5 bases). Trimming took 5 bases from V and 4 from J, leaving 8 bases between them. CDR1 is MNHEY and CDR2 is SMNVEV in the germline V gene (reference sequence). This CDR3 region has 12 residues. This CDR3 reads CASSRQGTEAFF. CDR3 in DNA: TGTGCCAGCAGTCGGCAGGGCACTGAAGCTTTCTTT.

V gene TRBV7-9 combines with J gene TRBJ2-3, with D unresolved. The V and J ends lost 6 bases and 0 bases respectively, with 7 bases between them. Germline CDR1 reads SEHNR; CDR2 reads FQNEAQ (reference sequence). The CDR3 consists of 13 residues. The CDR3 DNA reads as TGTGCCAGCAGGGCTTCGAGCACAGATACGCAGTATTTT. Amino acid sequence: CASRASSTDTQYF.

This clone was picked up a small number of times. V and J are TRBV2 and TRBJ1-2; the D is unclear. V lost 6 bases, J lost 0 bases, and 8 bases lay in between. Germline loops: CDR1 SNHLY, CDR2 FYNNEI. This CDR3 has 13 residues. The CDR3 sequence: CASSIESNYGYTF. For the CDR3, the DNA is TGTGCCAGCAGCATAGAATCTAACTATGGCTACACCTTC. Looking up the rest from reference TRBV2 and TRBJ1-2 gives the full variable domain: EPEVTQTPSHQVTQMGQEVILRCVPISNHLYFYWYRQILGQKVEFLVSFYNNEISEKSEIFDDQFSVERPDGSNFTLKIRSTKLEDSAMYFCASSIESNYGYTFGSGTRLTVV.

This sequence joins TRBV5-1 and TRBJ2-5; 11 bases are shared with TRBD1. Judging by the DNA end, TRBJ2-7 fits better; the J call may be wrong. The CDR3 runs to 14 residues. Germline CDR1 SGHRS, CDR2 YFSETQ. CDR3 residues: CASSLGTGGHEQYF. As DNA, the CDR3 is TGCGCCAGCAGCTTGGGGACAGGGGGCCACGAGCAGTACTTC.

Written as DNA, the CDR3 is TGTGCCAGCAACAAGGAAGGAGCGGGCTACACCTTC. It yields the protein CASNKEGAGYTF. The rearrangement links TRBV27 to TRBJ1-2, with D unresolved. Germline CDR1 MNHEY, CDR2 SMNVEV (reference sequence). CDR3 length equals 12 residues. V dropped 7 bases and J dropped 8 bases, with 14 bases sitting between them.

This clone has just a few counts. The rearrangement joins TRBV7-6 to TRBJ2-2; TRBD2 agrees at 9 bases. The CDR3 spans 17 residues. Germline V gene data show CDR1 as SGHVS and CDR2 as FNYEAQ. V dropped 1 base and J dropped 5; count of bases not matched to a gene: 8. In DNA form, the CDR3 reads TGTGCCAGCAGCTTAGTTATAGCGGGGGCCAAAACCGGGGAGCTGTTTTTT. Protein sequence: CASSLVIAGAKTGELFF.

V usage is TRBV5-4 and J usage is TRBJ2-7; possible D gene TRBD1, 6 bases. Looked up from germline, CDR1 is SGHNT and CDR2 is YYREEE (reference sequence). CDR3 length equals 14 residues. Trimming took off 7 bases at V and 7 bases at J, with 21 bases between the two ends. The CDR3 DNA follows: TGTGCCAGCCGACCCCGGGACAACATCGGGGAGCAGTACTTC. It yields the protein CASRPRDNIGEQYF.

Comments on this clone: Germline and junction disagree at one end, which may indicate a read error. This specimen includes other DNA sequences encoding the same CDR3. The rearrangement links TRBV6-1 to TRBJ1-6; TRBD1 is a possible D gene (6 bases). The CDR3 spans 17 residues. Germline V lookup: CDR1 MNHNS, CDR2 SASEGT. Here the CDR3 DNA reads TGTGCCAGCAGTGAAGCGGATTGGGGACAAATTAATTCCCCCCTCCACTTT. Translated, it gives CASSEADWGQINSPLHF.

The chain has TRBV29-1 and TRBJ1-2; no reliable D call. V was shortened by 3 bases and J by 5 bases, with 16 bases between the two germline ends. The length of the CDR3 is 14 residues. Germline V gene data show CDR1 as SQVTM and CDR2 as ANQGSEA. CDR3 protein: CSVDLGGRRYGYTF. CDR3 coding DNA: TGCAGCGTTGATCTCGGCGGAAGGAGATATGGCTACACCTTC.

CDR3 nucleotides: TGTGCCAGCAGTCCAGGGGTCAAAAACATTCAGTACTTC. Residues: CASSPGVKNIQYF. The rearrangement joins TRBV2 to TRBJ2-4, with D maybe TRBD1 (6 bases). The V end was cut by 5 bases, the J end by 3 bases, with 8 bases between. Germline loops: CDR1 SNHLY, CDR2 FYNNEI. The CDR3 sequence is 13 residues long.

This rearrangement joins TRBV5-1 to TRBJ2-1, with 14 bases identical to TRBD2. Germline values: CDR1 SGHRS, CDR2 YFSETQ. With V trimmed by 6 bases and J by 9 bases, 11 bases remained unmatched. CDR3 length: 16 amino acids. CDR3 sequence (DNA): TGCGCCAGCAACCTCATTTCCGGGACTAGCGGGGGTGAGCAGTTCTTC. Its translation: CASNLISGTSGGEQFF.

In this sample, this clone turned up a few times. The J gene is TRBJ2-3, the V gene TRBV27; D not certain. This CDR3 is 12 amino acids long. Trimming shortened V by 8 bases and J by 4 bases, and 10 bases separated the two germline ends. In germline, CDR1 is MNHEY, CDR2 SMNVEV (reference sequence). CDR3: CASARGADTQYF. The CDR3 bases are TGTGCCAGCGCTAGAGGCGCAGATACGCAGTATTTT.

This sequence joins TRBV13 and TRBJ1-4; D gene ambiguous. The length of the CDR3 is 13 residues. Germline V gene data show CDR1 as PRHDT and CDR2 as FYEKMQ (reference sequence). V lost 4 bases, J lost 8 bases, and 11 bases lay in between. The CDR3: CASSSWGGEKLFF. The DNA of the CDR3 is TGTGCCAGCAGCTCCTGGGGAGGGGAAAAACTGTTTTTT. Full variable domain (missing parts from reference TRBV13 and TRBJ1-4): AAGVIQSPRHLIKEKRETATLKCYPIPRHDTVYWYQQGPGQDPQFLISFYEKMQSDKGSIPDRFSAQQFSDYHSELNMSSLELGDSALYFCASSSWGGEKLFFGSGTQLSVL.

This clone was seen only once. The V gene is TRBV15, the J gene TRBJ2-5; TRBD2 matches 14 bases. CDR1 is LNHNV and CDR2 is YYDKDF in the germline V gene (reference sequence). Trimming cost V 2 bases and J 5 bases; bases outside gene matches: 4. This CDR3 is built from 16 residues. The DNA for the CDR3 is TGTGCCACCAGCAGACGGACTAGCGGGGGGAAGGAGACCCAGTACTTC. As protein: CATSRRTSGGKETQYF.

This clone was seen once. This rearrangement joins TRBV4-2 to TRBJ2-7; 15 bases line up with TRBD2. The CDR3 is 19 residues long. After removal of 0 bases from V and 1 base from J, the junction contained 7 bases not matched to a gene. Germline assignment: CDR1 LGHNA and CDR2 YNFKEQ. CDR3 sequence reads: CASSQDGLAGGRKSYEQYF. The CDR3 bases are TGTGCCAGCAGCCAAGATGGACTAGCGGGGGGGCGGAAGTCCTACGAGCAGTACTTC.

The chain uses TRBV7-9 and TRBJ2-5; 8 bases agree with TRBD1. The germline CDR1 and CDR2 sequences are SEHNR and FQNEAQ (reference sequence). The CDR3 sequence is 14 residues long. The V segment lost 8 bases and the J segment 4 bases; nucleotides outside the gene matches: 9. This chain's CDR3 is CASGPPGGAETQYF. Here the CDR3 DNA reads TGTGCCAGCGGACCGCCAGGGGGCGCAGAGACCCAGTACTTC.

The CDR3 region is CASSQEVWDRVDTEAFF. CDR3 nucleotides: TGTGCCAGCAGCCAAGAGGTCTGGGACAGGGTCGACACTGAAGCTTTCTTT. The chain couples TRBV14 to TRBJ1-1, with 9 bases aligning to TRBD1. This CDR3 contains 17 residues. Germline CDR1 SGHDN, CDR2 FVKESK. V dropped 0 bases and J dropped 3; count of bases not matched to a gene: 8.

J is TRBJ2-5 and V is TRBV9; 7 bases match TRBD1. From germline, CDR1 is SGDLS and CDR2 YYNGEE. The CDR3 is made up of 13 amino acids. V shed 3 bases and J 2 bases; nucleotides not matched to a gene: 1. Here the CDR3 DNA reads TGTGCCAGCAGCGCGGGACAGCAAGAGACCCAGTACTTC. It is translated as CASSAGQQETQYF. Based on the CDR3 plus reference TRBV9 and TRBJ2-5, the full variable domain is DSGVTQTPKHLITATGQRVTLRCSPRSGDLSVYWYQQSLDQGLQFLIQYYNGEERAKGNILERFSAQQFPDLHSELNLSSLELGDSALYFCASSAGQQETQYFGPGTRLLVL.

The V gene is TRBV7-2, the J gene TRBJ2-5; 9 bases agree with TRBD2. Unmatched junction bases numbered 6, after V lost 3 bases and J lost 1 base. This CDR3 contains 16 residues. Germline V gives CDR1 SGHTA, CDR2 FQGNSA. The CDR3 DNA reads as TGTGCCAGCAGCTTGATTAGCGGGGGCCTCCAAGAGACCCAGTACTTC. As protein: CASSLISGGLQETQYF.

The rearrangement joins TRBV27 to TRBJ2-3; 8 bases are shared with TRBD2. J was trimmed by 8 bases and V by 5 bases; bases with no gene match: 12. Germline lookup yields CDR1 MNHEY and CDR2 SMNVEV (reference sequence). The CDR3 length is 15 residues. The CDR3 DNA sequence: TGTGCCAGCAGTGGACGGACTAGCCCGGTGGGTACGCAGTATTTT. As protein: CASSGRTSPVGTQYF.

The chain is built from TRBV2 and TRBJ2-7, with D perhaps matching TRBD2 (5 bases). The V end was cut by 0 bases, the J end by 6 bases, with 9 bases between. The CDR3 contains 13 residues. Germline CDR1 is SNHLY and CDR2 is FYNNEI. In DNA form, the CDR3 reads TGTGCCAGCAGTGAAGCAGGACGGGGCGAGCAGTACTTC. Protein: CASSEAGRGEQYF.

For the CDR3, the DNA is TGTGCTAGTGGTTTGGTCGCGGTCAACTATGGCTACACCTTC. This encodes CASGLVAVNYGYTF. The chain is built from TRBV12-5 and TRBJ1-2; D unclear. With 0 bases removed from V and 2 bases from J, the gap between germline ends came to 7 bases. The V gene's germline CDR1 is LGHNT and CDR2 FRNRAP. This CDR3 has 14 amino acids.

The table lists this clone with a few counts. The rearrangement links TRBV10-3 to TRBJ2-7, with a possible D match to TRBD2 (5 bases). V lost 4 bases and J lost 1, with 8 bases in between. Germline V CDR1 and CDR2: ENHRY, SYGVKD. CDR3 size: 13 residues. CDR3 in DNA: TGTGCCATCAGTGCAACTAGTTCCTACGAGCAGTACTTC. Translating it yields CAISATSSYEQYF.

The chain joins TRBV28 to TRBJ2-3; D might be TRBD1 (6 bases). The CDR3 is made up of 15 amino acids. The germline V gene has CDR1 MDHEN and CDR2 SYDVKM. The ends were cut back, 4 bases at V and 2 bases at J, with 13 bases in the middle. The CDR3 spells CASSSRTAYTDTQYF. The CDR3 coding sequence is TGTGCCAGCAGTTCCCGGACAGCATACACAGATACGCAGTATTTT.

The chain employs TRBV4-1 and TRBJ2-3; a weak D match, TRBD2 (7 bases). The CDR3 loop spans 16 amino acids. CDR1 and CDR2 (germline): MGHRA, YSYEKL. The V end was cut by 1 base, the J end by 5 bases, with 16 bases between. CDR3: CASSQGGGGRGDTQYF. The CDR3 nucleotides read TGCGCCAGCAGCCAAGGAGGGGGGGGTCGGGGAGATACGCAGTATTTT.

The CDR3 sequence: CASRRSGTSGGNTGELFF. The CDR3 DNA sequence: TGTGCAAGTCGCCGATCCGGGACTAGCGGGGGGAACACCGGGGAGCTGTTTTTT. This rearrangement joins TRBV12-2 to TRBJ2-2; the table gives TRBD2 as D, unverified against the DNA. TRBV12-2 is a listed pseudogene. This CDR3 has 18 residues.

V usage is TRBV10-3 and J usage is TRBJ1-1; TRBD1 might be the D (5 bases). Germline loops: CDR1 ENHRY, CDR2 SYGVKD. CDR3 length: 13 amino acids. V was pared by 4 bases and J by 5 bases, with 11 bases between. The CDR3 loop reads CAISGGGGTEAFF. For the CDR3, the DNA is TGTGCCATCAGTGGCGGGGGGGGGACTGAAGCTTTCTTT.

V is TRBV16 and J is TRBJ1-5; D call uncertain. This CDR3 spans 13 amino acids. V gave up 9 bases and J gave up 1 base, with 10 bases separating them. The germline V gene has CDR1 KGHSY and CDR2 FQNENV. The CDR3 is CASGRGSNQPQHF. CDR3 sequence (DNA): TGTGCCAGTGGACGGGGAAGCAATCAGCCCCAGCATTTT.

As to this clone: The conserved phenylalanine or tryptophan normally closing the CDR3 is absent here, so this likely arose from a read error. The V gene is TRBV4-1, the J gene TRBJ1-5, with D tentatively TRBD1 (6 bases). The CDR3 consists of 14 residues. V lost 4 bases to trimming and J lost 6 bases, with 13 bases between them. Germline values: CDR1 MGHRA, CDR2 YSYEKL. In DNA form, the CDR3 reads TGCGCCAGCAGCCTGGGACAACAACTTCAGCCCCAGCATGTT. Translated: CASSLGQQLQPQHV.

The chain uses TRBV5-5 and TRBJ2-7; 11 bases fit TRBD1. In germline, CDR1 is SGHKS, CDR2 YYEKEE (reference sequence). This CDR3 spans 16 amino acids. V dropped 0 bases and J dropped 4; count of bases not matched to a gene: 6. The CDR3 loop reads CASSLDPRDRGYEQYF. In nucleotides, the CDR3 is TGTGCCAGCAGCTTGGATCCCCGGGACAGGGGGTACGAGCAGTACTTC.

V is TRBV19 and J is TRBJ2-6; perhaps TRBD2 as D (5 bases). CDR3 length: 15 amino acids. From germline, CDR1 is LNHDA and CDR2 SQIVND (reference sequence). With 5 bases removed from V and 0 bases from J, the gap between germline ends came to 8 bases. This CDR3 is CASSPRDSGANVLTF. The CDR3 DNA follows: TGTGCCAGTAGTCCCCGGGACTCTGGGGCCAACGTCCTGACTTTC.